Listed below are T cell receptor beta chains from one sample, sequenced in a study of cytomegalovirus exposure and HLA in healthy donors. Only in-frame clones appear in the TCRdb table, and some are missing; sequencing was by immunoSEQ multiplex PCR. Among tens of thousands of clones listed, approximately 95% were seen once. Sequencing input: PBMCs. These TCRs come from a woman between 18 and 30 years old in good health and CMV-seropositive. Each CDR3 is given with its conserved first and last residue. D genes are given only for firm matches. Size values are once, few and many counts, or a class for expanded clones, and some rows have none.

d_call	j_call	clone_size	v_call	cdr3_length	cdr3_aa	cdr3_nt
TRBD1	TRBJ1-3	NA	TRBV6-5	15	CASRTDRGPGNTIYF	TGTGCCAGCAGAACAGACAGGGGGCCTGGAAACACCATATATTTT
NA	TRBJ1-1	NA	TRBV2	14	CASSDGATNTEAFF	TGTGCCAGCAGTGATGGGGCTACGAACACTGAAGCTTTCTTT
NA	TRBJ1-5	NA	TRBV28	12	CASTPGGQPQHF	TGTGCCAGCACCCCGGGGGGTCAGCCCCAGCATTTT
TRBD2	TRBJ2-2	NA	TRBV9	14	CASSPGGGPGELFF	TGTGCCAGCAGCCCCGGCGGGGGACCCGGGGAGCTGTTTTTT
TRBD2	TRBJ2-1	NA	TRBV5-4	15	CASNTRAGGQDEQFF	TGTGCCAGCAACACCAGAGCGGGGGGCCAAGATGAGCAGTTCTTC
TRBD2	TRBJ2-1	NA	TRBV6-1	14	CASTPLLAGTEQFF	TGTGCCAGCACCCCGTTACTAGCGGGGACTGAGCAGTTCTTC
TRBD1	TRBJ2-3	NA	TRBV11-2	16	CASSPTFTGTGDTQYF	TGTGCCAGCAGCCCGACGTTCACCGGGACAGGAGATACGCAGTATTTT
TRBD2	TRBJ2-3	NA	TRBV6-6	15	CASRRTSAYTDTQYF	TGTGCCAGCAGGAGGACTAGCGCCTACACAGATACGCAGTATTTT
TRBD1	TRBJ2-5	NA	TRBV5-4	14	CASSLRQGVETQYF	TGTGCCAGCAGCTTGCGTCAGGGGGTAGAGACCCAGTACTTC
TRBD1	TRBJ2-7	NA	TRBV19	14	CASSIPGTGGEQYF	TGTGCCAGTAGTATTCCCGGGACAGGGGGCGAGCAGTACTTC
TRBD1	TRBJ2-5	NA	TRBV18	15	CASSPGTGSQETQYF	TGTGCCAGCTCACCCGGGACAGGCAGCCAAGAGACCCAGTACTTC
TRBD2	TRBJ2-3	NA	TRBV4-1	17	CASSPTRTSGIGDTQYF	TGCGCCAGCAGCCCAACGCGGACTAGCGGGATAGGGGATACGCAGTATTTT
TRBD1	TRBJ2-5	NA	TRBV2	15	CASSEAGTGVETQYF	TGTGCCAGCAGTGAAGCCGGGACAGGGGTCGAGACCCAGTACTTC
TRBD1	TRBJ2-1	NA	TRBV9	15	CASSVGGTDYNEQFF	TGTGCCAGCAGCGTAGGTGGGACAGATTACAATGAGCAGTTCTTC
TRBD1	TRBJ2-1	NA	TRBV7-9	16	CASSLPGTGVMNEQFF	TGTGCCAGCAGCTTACCCGGGACAGGGGTCATGAATGAGCAGTTCTTC
NA	TRBJ2-1	NA	TRBV6-1	12	CASSHWGQEQFF	TGTGCCAGCAGCCACTGGGGACAAGAGCAGTTCTTC
NA	TRBJ1-2	NA	TRBV29-1	14	CSVESGRGSYGYTF	TGCAGCGTTGAAAGTGGTAGAGGCAGCTATGGCTACACCTTC
NA	TRBJ2-2	NA	TRBV7-6	17	CASSLFPKGGGTGELFF	TGTGCCAGCAGCTTATTCCCCAAGGGGGGGGGCACCGGGGAGCTGTTTTTT
NA	TRBJ1-1	NA	TRBV9	13	CASSVELASEAFF	TGTGCCAGCAGCGTAGAGCTAGCCAGCGAAGCTTTCTTT
NA	TRBJ1-4	NA	TRBV7-9	14	CASSLAGSTEKLFF	TGTGCCAGCAGCTTAGCAGGGAGTACTGAAAAACTGTTTTTT
NA	TRBJ1-2	NA	TRBV28	13	CASSPARVHGYTF	TGTGCCAGCAGTCCGGCCAGGGTTCATGGCTACACCTTC
TRBD1	TRBJ2-3	NA	TRBV2	16	CASSAGTGDSTDTQYF	TGTGCCAGCAGTGCCGGGACAGGGGATAGCACAGATACGCAGTATTTT
NA	TRBJ1-2	NA	TRBV6-4	13	CASSDSEHGGYTF	TGTGCCAGCAGTGACTCGGAGCACGGTGGCTACACCTTC
NA	TRBJ1-1	once	TRBV7-9	14	CASSPDSMNTEAFF	TGTGCCAGCAGCCCGGACAGCATGAACACTGAAGCTTTCTTT
NA	TRBJ2-5	NA	TRBV27	13	CASSLPGGSPQYF	TGTGCCAGCAGTTTACCAGGTGGGAGCCCCCAGTACTTC
NA	TRBJ2-6	NA	TRBV27	16	CASSRSGETGANVLTF	TGTGCCAGCAGTCGATCTGGGGAGACCGGGGCCAACGTCCTGACTTTC
NA	TRBJ1-3	NA	TRBV18	16	CASSPSRESSGNTIYF	TGTGCCAGCTCTCCCAGCCGGGAATCCTCTGGAAACACCATATATTTT
NA	TRBJ2-7	NA	TRBV7-2	16	CASSPRPGLASYEQYF	TGTGCCAGCAGCCCGCGGCCGGGACTGGCTTCCTACGAGCAGTACTTC
NA	TRBJ2-1	few	TRBV6-5	15	CASRRATYEYNEQFF	TGTGCCAGCAGGAGGGCCACATACGAGTACAATGAGCAGTTCTTC
NA	TRBJ1-2	NA	TRBV5-1	17	CASSLETGRRINYGYTF	TGCGCCAGCAGCTTGGAGACAGGTCGACGCATTAACTATGGCTACACCTTC
TRBD1	TRBJ2-4	once	TRBV30	15	CAWNQGELAKNIQYF	TGTGCCTGGAACCAGGGGGAACTAGCCAAAAACATTCAGTACTTC
NA	TRBJ1-2	NA	TRBV19	14	CASSIAGKNYGYTF	TGTGCCAGTAGTATAGCGGGGAAAAACTATGGCTACACCTTC
TRBD2	TRBJ2-1	NA	TRBV5-4	15	CASSITSESYNEQFF	TGTGCCAGCAGCATTACTAGCGAGTCCTACAATGAGCAGTTCTTC
TRBD2	TRBJ2-1	NA	TRBV6-4	15	CASSRLAGDYNEQFF	TGTGCCAGCAGTAGACTAGCGGGAGACTACAATGAGCAGTTCTTC
NA	TRBJ2-5	NA	TRBV5-1	16	CASSYTTGTSGVTQYF	TGCGCCAGCAGCTATACCACAGGGACGTCCGGGGTGACCCAGTACTTC